Listed below are T cell receptor beta chains from one sample, sequenced in a study of blood T cell repertoires in COVID-19. Assay: immunoSEQ multiplex PCR; the TCRdb copy retains only in-frame clones and omits some. The sample has some 70,000 clones, roughly 80% seen once; the top ten hold under 5%. The sequencing input was peripheral blood. The receptors here all came from a woman aged 60 to 75 with acute or convalescent COVID-19. CDR3s include the opening cysteine and the closing phenylalanine or tryptophan. A row's size may be missing; if present it is once, few, many or a size class.

NA,TRBJ2-2,TRBV10-2,13,CASSERDTGELFF
NA,TRBJ1-2,TRBV2,13,CASTPRGLSGYTF
NA,TRBJ1-1,TRBV19,13,CASSIQGDTEAFF
NA,TRBJ2-7,TRBV24-1,13,CATSDFNSYEQYF
NA,TRBJ1-1,TRBV27,15,CASSTGTGRNTEAFF
NA,TRBJ2-1,TRBV6-5,14,CASSPGLAGSEQFF
NA,TRBJ1-6,TRBV15,17,CATSRGGQGAKNSPLHF
NA,TRBJ2-5,TRBV18,15,CASSYTGGAAQTQYF
NA,TRBJ1-5,TRBV7-6,17,CASSSRPGQTSNQPQHF
NA,TRBJ2-1,TRBV5-1,16,CASSLGGAGVNNEQFF
few,TRBJ2-1,TRBV6-4,15,CASSRDGGGYNEQFF
NA,TRBJ1-3,TRBV11-2,15,CASSPPAGSGNTIYF
once,TRBJ2-2,TRBV7-9,14,CASSYGQGARELFF
NA,TRBJ1-3,TRBV2,16,CASSEIGGSSGNTIYF
few,TRBJ1-1,TRBV9,13,CASSVEVSTEAFF
NA,TRBJ1-1,TRBV7-9,18,CASSSGRTGYPGGTEAFF
few,TRBJ2-1,TRBV11-2,13,CASSPVDRGEQFF
NA,TRBJ1-1,TRBV5-5,13,CASSFQENTEAFF
NA,TRBJ1-1,TRBV3-1/TRBV3-2,14,CASSQDRVFTEAFF
few,TRBJ2-3,TRBV11-2,15,CASSLDGTGTDTQYF
NA,TRBJ2-7,TRBV5-5,17,CASSSGTGGLKAYEQYF
NA,TRBJ1-4,TRBV3-1/TRBV3-2,15,CASSQDPGQGRKLFF
NA,TRBJ1-3,TRBV3-1/TRBV3-2,14,CASSRRDRGDTIYF
NA,TRBJ2-3,TRBV3-1/TRBV3-2,16,CASSQGPSGGRDTQYF
NA,TRBJ1-6,TRBV2,15,CASSDRGLGDSPLHF
NA,TRBJ1-6,TRBV7-6,15,CASSLSRGWNSPLHF
NA,TRBJ1-6,TRBV30,14,CAWSVQGADSPLHF
NA,TRBJ2-2,TRBV5-4,16,CASSLWTGGSPGELFF
NA,TRBJ2-3,TRBV10-1,14,CASADRGHTDTQYF
NA,TRBJ2-2,TRBV7-2,16,CASRISLGGDTGELFF
NA,TRBJ1-1,TRBV7-2,14,CASSPGDRPSEAFF
NA,TRBJ2-2,TRBV6-1,18,CASSATSGGALGTGELFF
NA,TRBJ1-6,TRBV18,16,CASSPAGQGTNSPLHF
NA,TRBJ1-5,TRBV6-5,14,CASSPGGGGQPQHF
NA,TRBJ2-1,TRBV6-5,14,CASRWRGGRNEQFF
NA,TRBJ1-2,TRBV19,17,CASSSDREVRSNYGYTF
NA,TRBJ2-2,TRBV3-1/TRBV3-2,15,CASSRLVVPTGELFF
few,TRBJ2-7,TRBV30,12,CAWAGNSYEQYF
once,TRBJ2-5,TRBV11-2,13,CASSLGAEETQYF
NA,TRBJ1-6,TRBV6-1,15,CASSESGRGNSPLHF
few,TRBJ1-5,TRBV30,14,CAWSRPPRSQPQHF
NA,TRBJ2-1,TRBV5-1,15,CASSLAGARGNEQFF
NA,TRBJ1-2,TRBV19,11,CASRLNYGYTF
NA,TRBJ1-5,TRBV19,17,CASSILTGQGRNQPQHF
NA,TRBJ2-1,TRBV7-3,16,CASSLTTGWENNEQFF
NA,TRBJ1-2,TRBV30,14,CAWIGGVGNYGYTF
NA,TRBJ1-1,TRBV6-5,13,CASSLGGVSEAFF
few,TRBJ2-7,TRBV5-5,15,CASSLKGLPLYEQYF